This is a list of T cell receptor beta chains from one sample in a study of early T cells in non-severe SARS-CoV-2 infection. One entry per CDR3 protein, called by TCRdb with MiXCR from the 5' RACE reads. The sample carries tens of thousands of distinct CDR3 sequences, around 4.3% recorded once. The material sequenced was whole blood. The receptors come from an adult who was a healthcare worker with PCR-confirmed SARS-CoV-2 infection or an uninfected control (not recorded which). Each CDR3 is given with its conserved first and last residue. A D gene is named only where the DNA matches it firmly. The size field is filled for only some rows; it gives once, few, many or a size class.

cdr3_nt: TGTGCCAGCAGCTTAGCTCCGGGGGCGAACACTGAAGCTTTCTTT; cdr3_aa: CASSLAPGANTEAFF; j_call: TRBJ1-1; d_call: -; v_call: TRBV7-8; clone_size: -; cdr3_length: 15
cdr3_nt: TGTGCCAGCAAAAGAGGACCCTCCGGTGGCTACACCTTC; cdr3_aa: CASKRGPSGGYTF; j_call: TRBJ1-2; d_call: -; v_call: TRBV6-5; clone_size: many; cdr3_length: 13
cdr3_nt: TGTGCCAGCAGCTTAATCGGGCAGGGGATTGAAGCTTTCTTT; cdr3_aa: CASSLIGQGIEAFF; j_call: TRBJ1-1; d_call: -; v_call: TRBV7-2; clone_size: many; cdr3_length: 14
cdr3_nt: TGTGCCAGCAGCCTCAGCGGGACGGAGACCCAGTACTTC; cdr3_aa: CASSLSGTETQYF; j_call: TRBJ2-5; d_call: TRBD2; v_call: TRBV3-1; clone_size: many; cdr3_length: 13
cdr3_nt: TGTGCCAGCAGGGGACCGACAGGGCGGCTGGGTAGCTTC; cdr3_aa: CASRGPTGRLGSF; j_call: TRBJ2-1; d_call: TRBD1; v_call: TRBV2; clone_size: -; cdr3_length: 13
cdr3_nt: TGTGCCAGCAGCACAAACTCCGGGACAGGGGTGGGTAATGAGCAGTTCTTC; cdr3_aa: CASSTNSGTGVGNEQFF; j_call: TRBJ2-1; d_call: TRBD1; v_call: TRBV7-6; clone_size: -; cdr3_length: 17
cdr3_nt: TGTGCCAGCAGCTTAGTGCGGGGGGGTTACAATGAGCAGTTCTTC; cdr3_aa: CASSLVRGGYNEQFF; j_call: TRBJ2-1; d_call: TRBD2; v_call: TRBV7-2; clone_size: many; cdr3_length: 15
cdr3_nt: TGTGCCAGCAGCTTAGAGCACAGGGGGCTTGAGACCCGGTACTTC; cdr3_aa: CASSLEHRGLETRYF; j_call: TRBJ2-5; d_call: TRBD1; v_call: TRBV7-8; clone_size: -; cdr3_length: 15
cdr3_nt: TGTGCCACCCAGCCCTTAGCCAAAAACATTCAGTACTTC; cdr3_aa: CATQPLAKNIQYF; j_call: TRBJ2-4; d_call: -; v_call: TRBV7-9; clone_size: -; cdr3_length: 13
cdr3_nt: TGTGCCAGCAGTTACCGCGATCAATCCTACAATGAGCAGTTCTTC; cdr3_aa: CASSYRDQSYNEQFF; j_call: TRBJ2-1; d_call: -; v_call: TRBV7-2; clone_size: many; cdr3_length: 15
cdr3_nt: TGTGCCAGCAGTTTATCGGCGGGGTTAGATGGCTACACCTTC; cdr3_aa: CASSLSAGLDGYTF; j_call: TRBJ1-2; d_call: -; v_call: TRBV12-3/TRBV12-4; clone_size: many; cdr3_length: 14
cdr3_nt: TGTGCCAGCAGCTTGATCCGGGGCAGCCACAATGAGCAGTTCTTC; cdr3_aa: CASSLIRGSHNEQFF; j_call: TRBJ2-1; d_call: -; v_call: TRBV11-2; clone_size: medium-sized; cdr3_length: 15
cdr3_nt: TGTGCCAGCAGTTCTCGGGCCGTGAGCGAGCAGTACTTC; cdr3_aa: CASSSRAVSEQYF; j_call: TRBJ2-7; d_call: -; v_call: TRBV12-3/TRBV12-4; clone_size: many; cdr3_length: 13
cdr3_nt: TGTGCCAGCAGCCTGGACAGGGGAAATTATGGCTACACCTTC; cdr3_aa: CASSLDRGNYGYTF; j_call: TRBJ1-2; d_call: TRBD1; v_call: TRBV9; clone_size: -; cdr3_length: 14
cdr3_nt: TGCGCCAGCAGCCAAGGGACCGGGTACACCGGGGAGCTGTTTTTT; cdr3_aa: CASSQGTGYTGELFF; j_call: TRBJ2-2; d_call: -; v_call: TRBV4-3; clone_size: many; cdr3_length: 15
cdr3_nt: TGTGCCAGCAGCTTAGCTCGGGGAAACAATGAGCAGTTCTTC; cdr3_aa: CASSLARGNNEQFF; j_call: TRBJ2-1; d_call: -; v_call: TRBV7-6; clone_size: many; cdr3_length: 14
cdr3_nt: TGTGCCAGCAGTTTTGGGTCCCCACCAGGGACCGGGGAGCTGTTTTTT; cdr3_aa: CASSFGSPPGTGELFF; j_call: TRBJ2-2; d_call: -; v_call: TRBV12-3/TRBV12-4; clone_size: many; cdr3_length: 16
cdr3_nt: TGTGCCACCAGTGACCCTACAGGGGGCGGAGCAGATACGCAGTATTTT; cdr3_aa: CATSDPTGGGADTQYF; j_call: TRBJ2-3; d_call: TRBD1; v_call: TRBV24-1; clone_size: -; cdr3_length: 16
cdr3_nt: TGTGCCAGCAGTTCACCCGGCCCGGGACAGAACACTGAAGCTTTCTTT; cdr3_aa: CASSSPGPGQNTEAFF; j_call: TRBJ1-1; d_call: -; v_call: TRBV27; clone_size: many; cdr3_length: 16
cdr3_nt: TGTGCCAGCAGCGTAGTGCCTAGCGGGAGGGAGACCCAGTACTTC; cdr3_aa: CASSVVPSGRETQYF; j_call: TRBJ2-5; d_call: TRBD2; v_call: TRBV9; clone_size: many; cdr3_length: 15
cdr3_nt: TGTGCCAGCAGTTTGGGGTCAGGAACGCTCCAAGAGACCCAGTACTTC; cdr3_aa: CASSLGSGTLQETQYF; j_call: TRBJ2-5; d_call: -; v_call: TRBV12-3/TRBV12-4; clone_size: many; cdr3_length: 16
cdr3_nt: TGTGCCTGGAGTAGGGGGACTAGCGGGAACAATGAGCAGTTCTTC; cdr3_aa: CAWSRGTSGNNEQFF; j_call: TRBJ2-1; d_call: TRBD2; v_call: TRBV30; clone_size: many; cdr3_length: 15
cdr3_nt: TGTGCCAGCAGCTTAACGCAGGGGGCGCTTGAGCAGTACTTC; cdr3_aa: CASSLTQGALEQYF; j_call: TRBJ2-7; d_call: TRBD1; v_call: TRBV7-2; clone_size: many; cdr3_length: 14
cdr3_nt: TGTGCCAGCAGCCACCGCCGGACAGGGGGTGGCTACACCTTC; cdr3_aa: CASSHRRTGGGYTF; j_call: TRBJ1-2; d_call: TRBD1; v_call: TRBV7-8; clone_size: many; cdr3_length: 14
cdr3_nt: TGTGCCATCAGTGAGGCAAGGGTTTACGAGCAGTACTTC; cdr3_aa: CAISEARVYEQYF; j_call: TRBJ2-7; d_call: -; v_call: TRBV10-3; clone_size: many; cdr3_length: 13
cdr3_nt: TGTGCCACCAGCAGAGGCGGGGGCCCATACAATGAGCAGTTCTTC; cdr3_aa: CATSRGGGPYNEQFF; j_call: TRBJ2-1; d_call: -; v_call: TRBV15; clone_size: -; cdr3_length: 15
cdr3_nt: TGTGCCAGCAGCTTAAGAGGGACTAGCGGGAGTCTGGGCACAGATACGCAGTATTTT; cdr3_aa: CASSLRGTSGSLGTDTQYF; j_call: TRBJ2-3; d_call: TRBD2; v_call: TRBV7-3; clone_size: many; cdr3_length: 19
cdr3_nt: TGTGCCAGCAGTACACTAGCGGGAGGGCCTAGCACAGATACGCAGTATTTT; cdr3_aa: CASSTLAGGPSTDTQYF; j_call: TRBJ2-3; d_call: TRBD2; v_call: TRBV2; clone_size: many; cdr3_length: 17
cdr3_nt: TGCAGTGCGGCGGTCGCCGTCGGAGGTTTTAACACCGGGGAGCTGTTTTTT; cdr3_aa: CSAAVAVGGFNTGELFF; j_call: TRBJ2-2; d_call: -; v_call: TRBV20-1; clone_size: many; cdr3_length: 17
cdr3_nt: TGTGCCAGCAGCTCCAGGGGAGACAGCACAGATACGCAGTATTTT; cdr3_aa: CASSSRGDSTDTQYF; j_call: TRBJ2-3; d_call: -; v_call: TRBV9; clone_size: many; cdr3_length: 15
cdr3_nt: TGTGCCAGCAGCCATATCGAAAGGTATGGCTACACCTTC; cdr3_aa: CASSHIERYGYTF; j_call: TRBJ1-2; d_call: -; v_call: TRBV7-9; clone_size: many; cdr3_length: 13
cdr3_nt: TGCAGTGCTAGTGGGGGCATGAGCAATCAGCCCCAGCATTTT; cdr3_aa: CSASGGMSNQPQHF; j_call: TRBJ1-5; d_call: -; v_call: TRBV20-1; clone_size: many; cdr3_length: 14
cdr3_nt: TGTGCCATCAGAACAATTACAGGGGACACTGAAGCTTTCTTT; cdr3_aa: CAIRTITGDTEAFF; j_call: TRBJ1-1; d_call: TRBD1; v_call: TRBV10-3; clone_size: many; cdr3_length: 14
cdr3_nt: TGTGCCAGCAGCCAAGAGAGGTGGGGAGGGGAGCTGTTTTTT; cdr3_aa: CASSQERWGGELFF; j_call: TRBJ2-2; d_call: -; v_call: TRBV14; clone_size: -; cdr3_length: 14
cdr3_nt: TGCAGCGCCGGGGAACTAGACGAATACGAGCAGTACTTC; cdr3_aa: CSAGELDEYEQYF; j_call: TRBJ2-7; d_call: -; v_call: TRBV29-1; clone_size: many; cdr3_length: 13
cdr3_nt: TGTGCCAGCTCACCAACTGGACAGGGGGCCTCGAATGAGCAGTTCTTC; cdr3_aa: CASSPTGQGASNEQFF; j_call: TRBJ2-1; d_call: TRBD1; v_call: TRBV18; clone_size: many; cdr3_length: 16
cdr3_nt: TGTGCCAGCAGCTTAGGGGGGGACGGTCAGCCCCAGCATTTT; cdr3_aa: CASSLGGDGQPQHF; j_call: TRBJ1-5; d_call: -; v_call: TRBV7-2; clone_size: many; cdr3_length: 14
cdr3_nt: TGCAGCACTTCCCGGGACTACCGTGACAATGAGCAGTTCTTC; cdr3_aa: CSTSRDYRDNEQFF; j_call: TRBJ2-1; d_call: TRBD2; v_call: TRBV20-1; clone_size: many; cdr3_length: 14
cdr3_nt: TGTGCCAGCAGCAATTTAGGGATCTCTGGAAACACCATATATTTT; cdr3_aa: CASSNLGISGNTIYF; j_call: TRBJ1-3; d_call: -; v_call: TRBV12-3/TRBV12-4; clone_size: many; cdr3_length: 15
cdr3_nt: TGTGCCAGCAGCCTGGGGACAGGGAAAGAGACCCAGTACTTC; cdr3_aa: CASSLGTGKETQYF; j_call: TRBJ2-5; d_call: TRBD1; v_call: TRBV13; clone_size: many; cdr3_length: 14
cdr3_nt: TGCGCCAGCAGCTTGCCCGTTACGGAGGAGCTGTTTTTT; cdr3_aa: CASSLPVTEELFF; j_call: TRBJ2-2; d_call: -; v_call: TRBV5-1; clone_size: many; cdr3_length: 13
cdr3_nt: TGTGCCAGCAGTCCCTCCAGGGTAGCTGGCTACACCTTC; cdr3_aa: CASSPSRVAGYTF; j_call: TRBJ1-2; d_call: -; v_call: TRBV12-3/TRBV12-4; clone_size: many; cdr3_length: 13
cdr3_nt: TGTGCCAGCAGCGTAGAAGGAAGGGGGGTTCGTCCATACGAGCAGTACTTC; cdr3_aa: CASSVEGRGVRPYEQYF; j_call: TRBJ2-7; d_call: -; v_call: TRBV9; clone_size: many; cdr3_length: 17
cdr3_nt: TGCAGTGCTAGCGTTTTTGGGGGGGTCGTTAATGAGCAGTTCTTC; cdr3_aa: CSASVFGGVVNEQFF; j_call: TRBJ2-1; d_call: TRBD2; v_call: TRBV20-1; clone_size: many; cdr3_length: 15
cdr3_nt: TGTGCCAGCAGTTACCGAACTGGACTAGCGGGGTTCACCTACAATGAGCAGTTCTTC; cdr3_aa: CASSYRTGLAGFTYNEQFF; j_call: TRBJ2-1; d_call: TRBD2; v_call: TRBV6-2/TRBV6-3; clone_size: few; cdr3_length: 19
cdr3_nt: TGTGCCAGCAGCTTAGAAGTGGGAGGGATAAGCGAGCAGTACTTC; cdr3_aa: CASSLEVGGISEQYF; j_call: TRBJ2-7; d_call: TRBD2; v_call: TRBV7-2; clone_size: many; cdr3_length: 15
cdr3_nt: TGTGCCAGGACAGGGTTACTGGATGAAAAACTGTTTTTT; cdr3_aa: CARTGLLDEKLFF; j_call: TRBJ1-4; d_call: TRBD1; v_call: TRBV6-6; clone_size: few; cdr3_length: 13
cdr3_nt: TGTGCCAGCAGACCCGGACACGTTAGCTCCTACAATGAGCAGTTCTTC; cdr3_aa: CASRPGHVSSYNEQFF; j_call: TRBJ2-1; d_call: -; v_call: TRBV13; clone_size: -; cdr3_length: 16
cdr3_nt: TGTGCCAGCAATCAACGGGACAGGGGCAACGAGCAGTACTTC; cdr3_aa: CASNQRDRGNEQYF; j_call: TRBJ2-7; d_call: TRBD1; v_call: TRBV6-1; clone_size: many; cdr3_length: 14
cdr3_nt: TGTGCCAGCAGTTACATTTCCTGGACTAGCGGGGCCTACAATGAGCAGTTCTTC; cdr3_aa: CASSYISWTSGAYNEQFF; j_call: TRBJ2-1; d_call: TRBD2; v_call: TRBV6-5; clone_size: many; cdr3_length: 18
cdr3_nt: TGCAGTGCTAGAGGGATGTTCCGGACGAACACCGGGGAGCTGTTTTTT; cdr3_aa: CSARGMFRTNTGELFF; j_call: TRBJ2-2; d_call: -; v_call: TRBV20-1; clone_size: many; cdr3_length: 16
cdr3_nt: TGCAGTGCCAGTACTAGGCGGGAGCAGTACTTC; cdr3_aa: CSASTRREQYF; j_call: TRBJ2-7; d_call: -; v_call: TRBV20-1; clone_size: many; cdr3_length: 11
cdr3_nt: TGTGCCATCAGCGGAACACTAGCGGGGGCACACTACGAGCAGTACTTC; cdr3_aa: CAISGTLAGAHYEQYF; j_call: TRBJ2-7; d_call: TRBD2; v_call: TRBV10-3; clone_size: many; cdr3_length: 16
cdr3_nt: TGTGCCAGCAGCCCGAGGGAAGGTCAGCCCCAGCATTTT; cdr3_aa: CASSPREGQPQHF; j_call: TRBJ1-5; d_call: -; v_call: TRBV12-3/TRBV12-4; clone_size: many; cdr3_length: 13
cdr3_nt: TGTGCCAGCAGCACATTAGCGGGAGAGCATGAGCAGTTCTTC; cdr3_aa: CASSTLAGEHEQFF; j_call: TRBJ2-1; d_call: -; v_call: TRBV21-1; clone_size: many; cdr3_length: 14
cdr3_nt: TGTGCCAGCGCGGGGCGTTCGGCTGGGGCCAACGTCCTGACTTTC; cdr3_aa: CASAGRSAGANVLTF; j_call: TRBJ2-6; d_call: -; v_call: TRBV7-8; clone_size: few; cdr3_length: 15
cdr3_nt: TGCAGCGGGGGGGAGAGGCACTATGGCTACACCTTC; cdr3_aa: CSGGERHYGYTF; j_call: TRBJ1-2; d_call: -; v_call: TRBV29-1; clone_size: many; cdr3_length: 12